Presented here are 11 T cell receptor beta chains from one specimen sequenced in a study of CD8 T cells in Susac syndrome. Reverse transcription of roughly 0.5 to 1 ug RNA used random hexamers. TCRdb redid the calling of the immunoSEQ multiplex PCR reads with MiXCR, one entry per CDR3 protein. The sample yields about 90,000 distinct CDR3 sequences, approximately 96% seen once. The specimen was CD8+ T cells from PBMCs. The receptors here all came from a human donor with Susac syndrome.

V gene TRBV30 combines with J gene TRBJ1-2; 7 bases align to TRBD1. J was trimmed by 6 bases and V by 5 bases; bases with no gene match: 9. The CDR3 runs to 13 residues. Germline V CDR1 and CDR2: GTSNPN, SVGIG (reference sequence). The CDR3 protein is CAWDRQGRDGYTF. In DNA form, the CDR3 reads TGTGCCTGGGATCGACAGGGACGAGATGGCTACACCTTC.

This chain connects TRBV29-1 to TRBJ2-2; the D is unclear. V gave up 4 bases and J gave up 4 bases, with 16 bases separating them. CDR1 SQVTM and CDR2 ANQGSEA come from the germline V gene. CDR3 length: 15 residues. The CDR3 sequence is CSVVRTVGRTGELFF. The CDR3 DNA follows: TGCAGCGTTGTAAGAACTGTCGGACGCACCGGGGAGCTGTTTTTT.

This chain connects TRBV14 to TRBJ2-7, with D tentatively TRBD1 (6 bases). Trimming left V 7 bases short and J 3 bases short, with 13 bases between. The CDR3 sequence is 13 residues long. CDR1 and CDR2 (germline): SGHDN, FVKESK. The CDR3 loop reads CASTLTGFYEQYF. CDR3 bases: TGTGCCAGCACCCTCACAGGGTTCTACGAGCAGTACTTC.

The J gene is TRBJ2-7, the V gene TRBV19, with a possible D match to TRBD2 (5 bases). There are 13 residues in the CDR3. Trimming removed 5 bases from V and 4 bases from J, with 12 bases in between. Germline lookup yields CDR1 LNHDA and CDR2 SQIVND (reference sequence). The CDR3 DNA follows: TGTGCCAGTAGTCCGCGGACTGTATACGAGCAGTACTTC. This sequence encodes CASSPRTVYEQYF.

The chain has TRBV4-3 and TRBJ1-2; 9 bases line up with TRBD1. This CDR3 region has 16 residues. Trimming removed 1 base from V and 2 bases from J; junction bases left unmatched: 5. CDR1 and CDR2 (germline): LGHNA, YSLEER. The CDR3 DNA reads as TGCGCCAGCAGCCAAGGGGGACAGGGAGACAACTATGGCTACACCTTC. This codes for CASSQGGQGDNYGYTF.

The J gene is TRBJ2-1, the V gene TRBV4-3; no definite D call. Trimming cost V 0 bases and J 5 bases, with 8 bases left between them. Germline CDR1 is LGHNA and CDR2 is YSLEER. CDR3 size: 14 residues. CDR3 sequence reads: CASSQEPANNEQFF. Here the CDR3 DNA reads TGCGCCAGCAGCCAAGAACCGGCCAACAATGAGCAGTTCTTC.

The chain uses TRBV4-2 and TRBJ2-7; D might be TRBD2 (6 bases). Germline CDR1 is LGHNA and CDR2 is YNFKEQ. V lost 1 base, J lost 7 bases, and 20 bases lay in between. The CDR3 runs 16 residues. The CDR3 nucleotides are TGTGCCAGCAGCCAAGTCCCGCGGGACGAGTATGTGGAGCAGTACTTC. Protein product: CASSQVPRDEYVEQYF.

This chain uses TRBV9 with TRBJ2-1; possible D gene TRBD2, 5 bases. Trimming removed 3 bases at V and 9 bases at J, with 10 bases between. This CDR3 region has 12 residues. The germline V gene has CDR1 SGDLS and CDR2 YYNGEE. The CDR3 reads CASSESSPEQFF. The CDR3 DNA reads as TGTGCCAGCAGCGAATCTAGCCCTGAGCAGTTCTTC.

The chain employs TRBV5-4 and TRBJ2-1, with D tentatively TRBD1 (6 bases). Germline V gene data show CDR1 as SGHNT and CDR2 as YYREEE (reference sequence). This CDR3 spans 13 amino acids. V was cut by 2 bases and J by 8 bases, with 11 bases left in between. DNA for the CDR3: TGTGCCAGCAGCTTCGACAGGCGGGATGAGCAGTTCTTC. Its translation: CASSFDRRDEQFF.

The rearrangement links TRBV29-1 to TRBJ2-1; D remains ambiguous. The CDR3 has 12 residues. Germline V gene data show CDR1 as SQVTM and CDR2 as ANQGSEA. V gave up 1 base and J gave up 4 bases, with 5 bases separating them. The CDR3 region is CSVEARYNEQFF. The CDR3 DNA sequence: TGCAGCGTTGAAGCCCGGTACAATGAGCAGTTCTTC.

This rearrangement joins TRBV5-1 to TRBJ2-2; D not resolved. Trimming took off 0 bases at V and 0 bases at J, with 9 bases between the two ends. CDR1 and CDR2 from the germline V gene are SGHRS and YFSETQ. The CDR3 contains 16 residues. The CDR3 loop reads CASSLAVATNTGELFF. Written as DNA, the CDR3 is TGCGCCAGCAGCTTGGCGGTAGCTACGAACACCGGGGAGCTGTTTTTT.